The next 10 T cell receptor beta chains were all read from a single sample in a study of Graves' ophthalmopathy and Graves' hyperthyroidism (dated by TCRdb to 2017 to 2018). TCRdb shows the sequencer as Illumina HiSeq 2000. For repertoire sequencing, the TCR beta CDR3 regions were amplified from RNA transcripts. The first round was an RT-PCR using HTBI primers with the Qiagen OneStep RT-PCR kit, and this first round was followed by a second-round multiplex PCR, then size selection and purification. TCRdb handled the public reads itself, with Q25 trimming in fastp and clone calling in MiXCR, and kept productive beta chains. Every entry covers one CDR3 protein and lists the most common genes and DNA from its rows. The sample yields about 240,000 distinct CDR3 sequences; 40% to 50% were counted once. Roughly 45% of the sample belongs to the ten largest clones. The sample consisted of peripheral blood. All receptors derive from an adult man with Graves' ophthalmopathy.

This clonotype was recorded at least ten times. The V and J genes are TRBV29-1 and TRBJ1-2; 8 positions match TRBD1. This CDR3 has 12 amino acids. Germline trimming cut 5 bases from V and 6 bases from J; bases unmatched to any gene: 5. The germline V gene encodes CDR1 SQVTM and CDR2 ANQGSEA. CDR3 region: CSVYDRGNGYTF. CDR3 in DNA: TGCAGCGTTTATGACAGGGGAAATGGCTACACCTTC.

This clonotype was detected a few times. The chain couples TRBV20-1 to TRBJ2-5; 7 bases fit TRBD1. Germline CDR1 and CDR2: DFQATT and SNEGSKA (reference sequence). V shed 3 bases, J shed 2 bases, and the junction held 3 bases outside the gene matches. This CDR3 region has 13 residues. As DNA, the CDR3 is TGCAGTGCTAGGATGACAGGGCAAGAGACCCAGTACTTC. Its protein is CSARMTGQETQYF.

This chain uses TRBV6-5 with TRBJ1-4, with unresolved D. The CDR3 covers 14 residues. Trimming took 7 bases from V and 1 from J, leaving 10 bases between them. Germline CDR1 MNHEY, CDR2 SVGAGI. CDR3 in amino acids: CASTLLRTNEKLFF. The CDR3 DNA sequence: TGTGCCAGCACCCTCCTTAGAACTAATGAAAAACTGTTTTTT.

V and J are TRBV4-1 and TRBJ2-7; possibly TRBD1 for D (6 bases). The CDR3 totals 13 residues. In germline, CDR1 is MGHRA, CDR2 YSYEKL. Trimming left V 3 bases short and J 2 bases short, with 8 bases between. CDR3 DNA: TGCGCCAGCAGCCACAACAGGGCCTACGAGCAGTACTTC. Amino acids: CASSHNRAYEQYF.

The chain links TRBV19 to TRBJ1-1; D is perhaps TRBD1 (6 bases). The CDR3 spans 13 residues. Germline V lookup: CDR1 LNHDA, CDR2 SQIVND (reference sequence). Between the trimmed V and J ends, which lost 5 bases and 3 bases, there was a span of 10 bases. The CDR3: CASSLGTHTEAFF. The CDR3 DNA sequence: TGTGCCAGTAGTCTTGGGACACACACTGAAGCTTTCTTT.

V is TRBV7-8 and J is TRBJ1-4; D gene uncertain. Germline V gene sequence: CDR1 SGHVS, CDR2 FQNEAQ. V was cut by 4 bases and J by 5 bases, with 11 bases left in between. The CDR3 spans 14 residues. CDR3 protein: CASSSDGRNEKLFF. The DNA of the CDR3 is TGTGCCAGCAGCTCGGACGGAAGAAATGAAAAACTGTTTTTT.

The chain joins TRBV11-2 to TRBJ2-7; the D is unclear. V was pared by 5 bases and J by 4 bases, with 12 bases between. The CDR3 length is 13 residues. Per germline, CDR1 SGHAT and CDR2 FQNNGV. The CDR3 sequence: CASSQPDPYEQYF. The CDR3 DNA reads TGTGCCAGCAGCCAACCCGACCCTTACGAGCAGTACTTC.

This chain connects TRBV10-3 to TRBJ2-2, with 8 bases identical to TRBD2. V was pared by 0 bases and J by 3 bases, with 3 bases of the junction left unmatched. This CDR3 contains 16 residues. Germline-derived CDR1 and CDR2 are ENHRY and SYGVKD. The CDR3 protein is CAISESREAHTGELFF. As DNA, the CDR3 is TGTGCCATCAGTGAGTCGCGGGAGGCCCACACCGGGGAGCTGTTTTTT.

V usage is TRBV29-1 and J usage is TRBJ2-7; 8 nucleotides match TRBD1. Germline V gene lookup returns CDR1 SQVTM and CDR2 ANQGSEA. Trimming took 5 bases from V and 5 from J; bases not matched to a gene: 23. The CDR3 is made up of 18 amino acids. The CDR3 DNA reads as TGCAGCGTTACAAGGACAGGGCTAAAGTGCGGCCTCGGACACGAGCAGTACTTC. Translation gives CSVTRTGLKCGLGHEQYF.

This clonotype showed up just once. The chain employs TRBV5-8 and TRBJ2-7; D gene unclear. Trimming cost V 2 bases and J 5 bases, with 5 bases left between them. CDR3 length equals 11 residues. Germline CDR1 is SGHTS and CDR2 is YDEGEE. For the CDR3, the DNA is TGTGCCAGCAGCTTCATAAACGAGCAGTACTTC. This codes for CASSFINEQYF.